This T cell receptor (beta chain) was found in a study of vaccination and CD4 T cells after COVID-19. Treatment noted: roughly 11-day PBMC culture with coronavirus spike peptide pools or control peptides (ViraFEST assay). This CDR3 region has 12 residues. Trimming took 2 bases from V and 5 from J, leaving 4 bases between them. Germline V lookup: CDR1 KGHDR, CDR2 SFDVKD. The Oncomine TCR Beta short-read assay was applied to DNA of cultured CD4+ T cells. TCRdb redid the calling of the PCR reads with MiXCR, one entry per CDR3 protein. The data hold tens of thousands of distinct CDR3 sequences, with approximately 67% observed a single time. Turning to this clonotype: Antigen: not known.

The input for sequencing was CD4+ T cells from blood, cultured in vitro, taken after SARS-CoV-2 vaccination. V gene TRBV24-1 combines with J gene TRBJ2-3, with D unresolved. The TCR sequence derives from a human donor who received a COVID-19 vaccine. In nucleotides, the CDR3 is TGTGCCACCAGTGATTATGGAGATACGCAGTATTTT. Its protein product is CATSDYGDTQYF.